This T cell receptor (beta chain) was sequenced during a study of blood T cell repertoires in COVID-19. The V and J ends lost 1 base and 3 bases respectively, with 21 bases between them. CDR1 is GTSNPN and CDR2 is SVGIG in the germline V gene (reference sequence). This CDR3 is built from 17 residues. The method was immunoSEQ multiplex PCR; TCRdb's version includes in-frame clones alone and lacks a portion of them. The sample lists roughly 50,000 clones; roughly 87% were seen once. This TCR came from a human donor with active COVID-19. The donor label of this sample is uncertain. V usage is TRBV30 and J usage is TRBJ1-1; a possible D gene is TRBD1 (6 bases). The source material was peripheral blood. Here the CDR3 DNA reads TGTGCCTGGAGTGCCTACATACAGGGAGCGGCACACACTGAAGCTTTCTTT. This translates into CAWSAYIQGAAHTEAFF.